This TCR beta chain was identified in a study of PD-L1 blockade in urothelial cancer. Germline V gene data show CDR1 as SGHNT and CDR2 as YYREEE (reference sequence). The CDR3 extends over 15 amino acids. V was pared by 0 bases and J by 3 bases, with 1 base of the junction left unmatched. As for time point: pretreatment peripheral blood. Urothelial carcinoma in patients was locally advanced or metastatic. Method: immunoSEQ multiplex PCR; TCRdb's copy keeps in-frame clones and lacks some. The sample records about 87,000 clones, roughly 84% being singletons. This clonotype originated in a man between 60 and 75 years old with urothelial cancer. The sequences come from PBMCs, collected around atezolizumab (anti-PD-L1) treatment. This chain connects TRBV5-4 to TRBJ2-2; TRBD2 agrees at 8 bases. CDR3 protein: CASSLAGGDTGELFF. The CDR3 coding sequence is TGTGCCAGCAGCTTGGCCGGGGGGGACACCGGGGAGCTGTTTTTT.